The T cell receptor beta chain under discussion was sequenced for a study of metastatic and nonmetastatic thyroid tumors. TCRdb re-analyzed the PCR reads through MiXCR. The data contain 30,000 or so clones, 15% to 20% of them seen just once; the ten biggest clones take up 6.5% to 8%. CDR3 size: 13 residues. Germline V CDR1 and CDR2: SGDLS, YYNGEE. This clone has at least ten counts. It may be a read error: a sequence one base away is much more abundant. All patients were untreated before thyroid surgery. This clonotype was sampled from a female donor with papillary thyroid cancer or a benign thyroid nodule (not recorded which). Some clones in this sample may be carry-over from other donors' samples. Sequencing was done on a sample of blood. The V gene is TRBV9, the J gene TRBJ2-1; D unclear. The CDR3 DNA reads TGTGCCAGCGGGGAAAGCTCCTACAATAAGCAGTTCTTC. Its protein product is CASGESSYNKQFF. Drawing the rest from reference TRBV9 and TRBJ2-1, the complete variable domain is DSGVTQTPKHLITATGQRVTLRCSPRSGDLSVYWYQQSLDQGLQFLIQYYNGEERAKGNILERFSAQQFPDLHSELNLSSLELGDSALYFCASGESSYNKQFFGPGTRLTVL.